The rows below give T cell receptor beta chains drawn from one sample of a study of blood T cell repertoires in COVID-19. The method was immunoSEQ multiplex PCR; TCRdb's version includes in-frame clones alone and lacks a portion of them. The sample has roughly 100,000 clones, roughly nine tenths seen once. Material for sequencing was peripheral blood. The receptors were gathered from an elderly woman in a cohort sampled during active COVID-19. Each CDR3 is given with its conserved first and last residue. The D gene is left open where the match is weak. Rows may omit the clone size; those that give it use once, few, many or a size class.

D: TRBD1; J: TRBJ1-2; size: .; V: TRBV5-1; CDR3: CASSSETGGNYGYTF; DNA: TGCGCCAGCAGCTCAGAGACAGGGGGTAACTATGGCTACACCTTC
D: .; J: TRBJ2-1; size: .; V: TRBV5-1; CDR3: CASSAEGGNEQFF; DNA: TGCGCCAGCAGCGCGGAAGGAGGCAATGAGCAGTTCTTC
D: .; J: TRBJ2-2; size: .; V: TRBV6-5; CDR3: CASGRGAHTGELFF; DNA: TGTGCCAGCGGCCGGGGGGCGCACACCGGGGAGCTGTTTTTT
D: .; J: TRBJ1-1; size: .; V: TRBV27; CDR3: CASSTRSGIRTEAFF; DNA: TGTGCCAGCAGCACGAGGTCGGGGATTAGGACTGAAGCTTTCTTT
D: .; J: TRBJ1-5; size: .; V: TRBV16; CDR3: CASSPSRGSNQPQHF; DNA: TGTGCCAGCAGCCCTAGCCGGGGGAGCAATCAGCCCCAGCATTTT
D: TRBD1; J: TRBJ1-2; size: .; V: TRBV24-1; CDR3: CATSPGGARYGYTF; DNA: TGTGCCACCAGCCCAGGGGGCGCGAGGTATGGCTACACCTTC
D: TRBD1; J: TRBJ2-1; size: few; V: TRBV25-1; CDR3: CASSELKEDRVYDEQFF; DNA: TGTGCCAGCAGTGAATTGAAGGAGGACAGGGTGTACGATGAGCAGTTCTTC
D: TRBD2; J: TRBJ2-5; size: .; V: TRBV16; CDR3: CASSRDLAGLLEETQYF; DNA: TGTGCCAGCAGCCGAGATCTAGCGGGTCTATTGGAAGAGACCCAGTACTTC
D: .; J: TRBJ2-1; size: .; V: TRBV7-9; CDR3: CATPREPYNEQFF; DNA: TGTGCCACCCCGAGGGAGCCCTACAATGAGCAGTTCTTC
D: TRBD1; J: TRBJ2-1; size: .; V: TRBV3-1/TRBV3-2; CDR3: CASSHRGDRGLGEQFF; DNA: TGTGCCAGCAGCCACCGAGGGGACAGGGGGCTTGGTGAGCAGTTCTTC
D: .; J: TRBJ1-1; size: .; V: TRBV27; CDR3: CASSLQGGTEAFF; DNA: TGTGCCAGCAGTTTACAGGGCGGCACTGAAGCTTTCTTT
D: .; J: TRBJ2-2; size: .; V: TRBV3-1/TRBV3-2; CDR3: CASSPSGHLTGELFF; DNA: TGTGCCAGCAGCCCGTCGGGACATCTCACCGGGGAGCTGTTTTTT
D: TRBD1; J: TRBJ2-1; size: .; V: TRBV5-1; CDR3: CASSQDRVDNEQFF; DNA: TGCGCCAGCAGTCAGGACAGGGTCGACAATGAGCAGTTCTTC
D: TRBD1; J: TRBJ2-5; size: .; V: TRBV14; CDR3: CASSQGDTGGTQYF; DNA: TGTGCCAGCAGCCAAGGCGATACAGGGGGGACCCAGTACTTC
D: .; J: TRBJ2-1; size: few; V: TRBV29-1; CDR3: CSVPLEAGGEQFF; DNA: TGCAGCGTCCCCCTGGAGGCAGGGGGGGAGCAGTTCTTC
D: TRBD2; J: TRBJ2-5; size: .; V: TRBV5-1; CDR3: CASSLEVAGGQETQYF; DNA: TGCGCCAGCAGCTTGGAGGTAGCGGGAGGGCAAGAGACCCAGTACTTC
D: .; J: TRBJ1-6; size: .; V: TRBV14; CDR3: CASSQDREYRSYNSPLHF; DNA: TGTGCCAGCAGCCAAGATAGAGAATATCGATCCTATAATTCACCCCTCCACTTT
D: TRBD1; J: TRBJ1-3; size: .; V: TRBV28; CDR3: CASSGDRGVFGANTIYF; DNA: TGTGCCAGCAGTGGGGACAGGGGAGTCTTTGGCGCCAACACCATATATTTT
D: TRBD2; J: TRBJ2-3; size: once; V: TRBV6-4; CDR3: CASSLAGGPPDTQYF; DNA: TGTGCCAGCAGCTTAGCGGGGGGGCCCCCAGATACGCAGTATTTT
D: .; J: TRBJ2-2; size: .; V: TRBV5-1; CDR3: CASSLAQGMTGELFF; DNA: TGCGCCAGCAGCTTGGCACAGGGTATGACCGGGGAGCTGTTTTTT
D: .; J: TRBJ2-3; size: .; V: TRBV21-1; CDR3: CASSTPGDSGGARTDTQYF; DNA: TGTGCCAGCAGCACCCCGGGTGATAGCGGGGGGGCCCGCACAGATACGCAGTATTTT
D: TRBD1; J: TRBJ1-5; size: once; V: TRBV27; CDR3: CASRLGQGDNQPQHF; DNA: TGTGCCAGCAGACTGGGACAGGGTGACAATCAGCCCCAGCATTTT
D: TRBD2; J: TRBJ2-1; size: .; V: TRBV9; CDR3: CASSETGGGYNEQFF; DNA: TGTGCCAGCAGCGAGACAGGCGGGGGGTACAATGAGCAGTTCTTC
D: .; J: TRBJ2-2; size: few; V: TRBV4-1; CDR3: CASSPLGGVTGELFF; DNA: TGCGCCAGCAGCCCCCTAGGTGGCGTCACCGGGGAGCTGTTTTTT
D: .; J: TRBJ1-3; size: .; V: TRBV6-5; CDR3: CASSYREGSGNTIYF; DNA: TGTGCCAGCAGTTACCGTGAAGGGAGTGGAAACACCATATATTTT
D: TRBD1; J: TRBJ2-2; size: .; V: TRBV28; CDR3: CASSYLRTGNTGELFF; DNA: TGTGCCAGCTCGTACCTCAGGACAGGGAACACCGGGGAGCTGTTTTTT
D: TRBD1; J: TRBJ2-4; size: .; V: TRBV30; CDR3: CAWGDRGVLNIQYF; DNA: TGTGCCTGGGGGGACAGGGGAGTCTTAAACATTCAGTACTTC
D: TRBD1; J: TRBJ2-2; size: once; V: TRBV24-1; CDR3: CATSDPRGHGELFF; DNA: TGTGCCACCAGTGACCCCAGGGGGCACGGGGAGCTGTTTTTT
D: .; J: TRBJ2-5; size: .; V: TRBV24-1; CDR3: CATSNSVETQYF; DNA: TGTGCCACCAGTAATTCGGTGGAGACCCAGTACTTC
D: TRBD1; J: TRBJ2-2; size: .; V: TRBV10-3; CDR3: CAISGGQANGELFF; DNA: TGTGCCATCAGTGGTGGACAGGCAAACGGGGAGCTGTTTTTT
D: .; J: TRBJ1-5; size: .; V: TRBV10-2; CDR3: CASRQGLNQPQHF; DNA: TGCGCCAGCAGACAGGGACTAAATCAGCCCCAGCATTTT
D: .; J: TRBJ1-5; size: .; V: TRBV15; CDR3: CATSRQDRQPQHF; DNA: TGTGCCACCAGCAGACAAGACAGACAGCCCCAGCATTTT
D: .; J: TRBJ2-7; size: .; V: TRBV12-3/TRBV12-4; CDR3: CASNLNRGGEQYF; DNA: TGTGCCAGCAATTTAAACAGGGGAGGCGAGCAGTACTTC
D: TRBD2; J: TRBJ2-1; size: .; V: TRBV5-1; CDR3: CASSLVGLAGGPGSYNEQFF; DNA: TGCGCCAGCAGCTTGGTTGGGCTAGCGGGGGGGCCAGGCTCCTACAATGAGCAGTTCTTC
D: .; J: TRBJ1-1; size: .; V: TRBV10-1; CDR3: CASSPGENTEAFF; DNA: TGCGCCAGCAGTCCAGGGGAGAACACTGAAGCTTTCTTT
D: .; J: TRBJ2-7; size: .; V: TRBV7-8; CDR3: CASSRLQFGLSYEQYF; DNA: TGTGCCAGCAGCCGTCTCCAGTTTGGCTTGTCCTACGAGCAGTACTTC
D: TRBD2; J: TRBJ2-7; size: .; V: TRBV5-8; CDR3: CASSFTSGTQSYEQYF; DNA: TGTGCCAGCAGCTTCACTAGCGGGACCCAGTCCTACGAGCAGTACTTC
D: .; J: TRBJ2-7; size: .; V: TRBV28; CDR3: CASLRQGLYEQYF; DNA: TGTGCCAGCTTAAGACAGGGACTCTACGAGCAGTACTTC
D: TRBD1; J: TRBJ1-1; size: .; V: TRBV7-9; CDR3: CASSSLGTGTEAFF; DNA: TGTGCCAGCAGCTCGCTCGGGACAGGGACTGAAGCTTTCTTT
D: .; J: TRBJ2-3; size: .; V: TRBV7-9; CDR3: CATGRDGTSTDTQYF; DNA: TGTGCCACCGGGAGAGACGGTACTAGCACAGATACGCAGTATTTT
D: .; J: TRBJ2-2; size: .; V: TRBV15; CDR3: CATSRAGGRTGELFF; DNA: TGTGCCACCAGCAGAGCGGGGGGCCGGACCGGGGAGCTGTTTTTT
D: .; J: TRBJ1-1; size: many; V: TRBV20-1; CDR3: CRALGGEAFF; DNA: TGCAGGGCCCTCGGGGGTGAAGCTTTCTTT
D: .; J: TRBJ2-2; size: .; V: TRBV19; CDR3: CASSIDLGGPVPSGELFF; DNA: TGTGCCAGTAGTATAGATCTGGGGGGGCCGGTTCCATCCGGGGAGCTGTTTTTT
D: TRBD1; J: TRBJ1-5; size: .; V: TRBV2; CDR3: CASFLSGLDRGGPQHF; DNA: TGTGCCAGCTTTTTGTCTGGATTGGACAGGGGGGGGCCCCAGCATTTT
D: .; J: TRBJ1-2; size: .; V: TRBV28; CDR3: CASSVQGNYGYTF; DNA: TGTGCCAGCAGTGTTCAGGGTAACTATGGCTACACCTTC
D: .; J: TRBJ1-1; size: .; V: TRBV11-2; CDR3: CASSFARGEAFF; DNA: TGTGCCAGCAGCTTCGCCAGGGGCGAAGCTTTCTTT
D: TRBD2; J: TRBJ2-7; size: .; V: TRBV18; CDR3: CASSPGGGGYEQYF; DNA: TGTGCCAGCTCACCGGGCGGGGGAGGGTACGAGCAGTACTTC
D: .; J: TRBJ1-1; size: .; V: TRBV29-1; CDR3: CSVEGGGSSWMNTEAFF; DNA: TGCAGCGTTGAAGGGGGCGGGAGTTCATGGATGAACACTGAAGCTTTCTTT
D: .; J: TRBJ2-7; size: .; V: TRBV7-9; CDR3: CASSHPNAILSYEQYF; DNA: TGTGCCAGCAGCCATCCGAACGCGATTCTCTCCTACGAGCAGTACTTC
D: .; J: TRBJ2-5; size: .; V: TRBV5-1; CDR3: CASSKGGLAVQETQYF; DNA: TGCGCCAGCAGCAAGGGGGGGCTAGCGGTCCAAGAGACCCAGTACTTC
D: TRBD2; J: TRBJ2-7; size: .; V: TRBV5-1; CDR3: CASSSSGTSGSSQYF; DNA: TGCGCCAGCAGCTCCTCCGGGACTAGCGGGAGTTCCCAGTACTTC
D: .; J: TRBJ1-2; size: .; V: TRBV11-2; CDR3: CASTLVTGGRNGYTF; DNA: TGTGCCAGCACCTTAGTGACCGGGGGAAGGAATGGCTACACCTTC
D: TRBD1; J: TRBJ2-5; size: .; V: TRBV27; CDR3: CASSRPGQQETQYF; DNA: TGTGCCAGCAGCCGGCCGGGACAGCAAGAGACCCAGTACTTC
D: TRBD1; J: TRBJ1-2; size: .; V: TRBV20-1; CDR3: CSGDSGYGYTF; DNA: TGCAGTGGGGACAGTGGCTATGGCTACACCTTC
D: TRBD2; J: TRBJ2-2; size: once; V: TRBV5-4; CDR3: CASSPRTSGFTGELFF; DNA: TGTGCCAGCTCTCCCCGGACTAGCGGGTTTACCGGGGAGCTGTTTTTT
D: TRBD1; J: TRBJ2-5; size: once; V: TRBV29-1; CDR3: CSVVGQGETQYF; DNA: TGCAGCGTTGTGGGACAGGGGGAGACCCAGTACTTC
D: .; J: TRBJ1-1; size: .; V: TRBV19; CDR3: CASSMGIMNTEAFF; DNA: TGTGCCAGTAGTATGGGCATCATGAACACTGAAGCTTTCTTT
D: TRBD2; J: TRBJ2-1; size: .; V: TRBV6-4; CDR3: CASTRLAGGSNEQFF; DNA: TGTGCCAGCACCAGACTAGCGGGAGGATCCAATGAGCAGTTCTTC
D: .; J: TRBJ1-5; size: once; V: TRBV27; CDR3: CASRPEGVFRNQPQHF; DNA: TGTGCCAGCAGACCAGAAGGGGTCTTCCGCAATCAGCCCCAGCATTTT
D: TRBD2; J: TRBJ2-1; size: few; V: TRBV5-4; CDR3: CASSPDYAGGKENEQFF; DNA: TGTGCCAGCAGCCCGGACTATGCGGGAGGAAAGGAGAATGAGCAGTTCTTC